This is a list of T cell receptor beta chains from one sample in a study of T cell repertoires in cytomegalovirus infection. These TCRs' antigens remain unknown. TCRdb processed the reads anew with MiXCR; each CDR3 protein has one entry. Among just over 450,000 distinct CDR3 sequences, roughly 43% were seen once, and the ten largest hold about 39%. The material sequenced was cultured PBMCs, taken from culture after CMV antigen stimulation. These receptors all stem from a human donor in good health (CMV status not recorded). Some clones in this sample may be carry-over from other donors' samples. CDR3s include the opening cysteine and the closing phenylalanine or tryptophan. The D gene is left open where the match is weak. The size entry is marked missing in some rows and otherwise reads once, few, many or a size class.

D: NA
size: few
V: TRBV28
J: TRBJ2-5
DNA: TGTGCCAGCAGTTTCACGGTAGGGGAGACCCAGTACTTC
CDR3: CASSFTVGETQYF

D: TRBD2
size: NA
V: TRBV11-3
J: TRBJ2-1
DNA: TGTGCCAGCAGCCCCTGGGGGGGAGAGTCGGACAATGAGCAGTTCTTC
CDR3: CASSPWGGESDNEQFF

D: NA
size: NA
V: TRBV7-2
J: TRBJ2-4
DNA: TGTGCCAGCAGCTTAGTTGTGGGGATAACCAAAAACATTCAGTACTTC
CDR3: CASSLVVGITKNIQYF

D: NA
size: NA
V: TRBV11-2
J: TRBJ2-2
DNA: TGTGCCAGCAAAGCAGGGAACACCGGGGAGCTGTTTTTT
CDR3: CASKAGNTGELFF

D: NA
size: NA
V: TRBV11-2
J: TRBJ2-1
DNA: TGTGCCAGCAGACCTGAGGCAAACAATGAGCAGTTCTTC
CDR3: CASRPEANNEQFF

D: TRBD1
size: few
V: TRBV12-3/TRBV12-4
J: TRBJ2-4
DNA: TGTGCCAGCAGTCTAGCTGTAGGGACAGGAGGGAACATTCAGTACTTC
CDR3: CASSLAVGTGGNIQYF

D: NA
size: NA
V: TRBV10-3
J: TRBJ1-1
DNA: TGTGCCATCACCGAGGTATTGGGCACTGAAGCTTTCTTT
CDR3: CAITEVLGTEAFF

D: NA
size: few
V: TRBV7-6
J: TRBJ1-6
DNA: TGTGCCAGCAGCTTAGGGGCGGAAAATTATAATTCACCCCTCCACTTT
CDR3: CASSLGAENYNSPLHF

D: NA
size: once
V: TRBV20-1
J: TRBJ2-5
DNA: TGCAGTGCCCCGATTCGAAAGACCCAGTACTTC
CDR3: CSAPIRKTQYF

D: NA
size: NA
V: TRBV20-1
J: TRBJ1-5
DNA: TGCAGTGCTAGAGATGGCAGTTTTCAGCCCCAGCATTTT
CDR3: CSARDGSFQPQHF

D: TRBD2
size: NA
V: TRBV19
J: TRBJ2-7
DNA: TGTGCCAGTAGTGGACTAGCGGGGGGGATCGAGCAGTACTTC
CDR3: CASSGLAGGIEQYF

D: TRBD2
size: few
V: TRBV6-6
J: TRBJ2-7
DNA: TGTGCCAGCAATGCCATTAGCGGGACCTCCTACGAGCAGTACTTC
CDR3: CASNAISGTSYEQYF

D: TRBD2
size: NA
V: TRBV7-2
J: TRBJ2-1
DNA: TGTGCCAGCAGCTTAAGACTAGCGGGGCATGAGCAGTTCTTC
CDR3: CASSLRLAGHEQFF

D: NA
size: NA
V: TRBV7-6
J: TRBJ1-2
DNA: TGTGCCAGCAGCTTAGCCAAACGGGGGGACCGGGGCTACACCTTC
CDR3: CASSLAKRGDRGYTF

D: NA
size: few
V: TRBV15
J: TRBJ2-5
DNA: TGTGCCACCAGCAGAGATTTCGCGGTCCAAGAGACCCAGTACTTC
CDR3: CATSRDFAVQETQYF

D: NA
size: NA
V: TRBV5-4
J: TRBJ2-3
DNA: TGTGCCAGCAGCCCGGATCCTCATACGCAGTATTTT
CDR3: CASSPDPHTQYF

D: NA
size: NA
V: TRBV11-2
J: TRBJ2-3
DNA: TGTGCCAGCAGCCTATCCGACTGGGATACGCAGTATTTT
CDR3: CASSLSDWDTQYF

D: NA
size: NA
V: TRBV11-2
J: TRBJ2-2
DNA: TGTGCCAGCAGCCGCGGGACTTCCACCGGGGAGCTGTTTTTT
CDR3: CASSRGTSTGELFF

D: TRBD1
size: NA
V: TRBV7-2
J: TRBJ1-1
DNA: TGTGCCAGCAGCTCCGGGACAGGGACGGCGGGCACTGAAGCTTTCTTT
CDR3: CASSSGTGTAGTEAFF

D: NA
size: NA
V: TRBV6-2/TRBV6-3
J: TRBJ2-1
DNA: TGTGCCAGCAGGGAGCTGGAGGTCCCCTACAATGAGCAGTTCTTC
CDR3: CASRELEVPYNEQFF

D: NA
size: NA
V: TRBV7-6
J: TRBJ1-6
DNA: TGTGCCAGCAGCACGGACCCCCGCTCCTATAATTCACCCCTCCACTTT
CDR3: CASSTDPRSYNSPLHF

D: NA
size: few
V: TRBV6-1
J: TRBJ1-2
DNA: TGTGCCAGCAGTGAAGGGTGGGGGCCGGATAACTATGGCTACACCTTC
CDR3: CASSEGWGPDNYGYTF

D: NA
size: many
V: TRBV7-8
J: TRBJ2-6
DNA: TGTGCCAGCAGCCTACTGGGGGTCGGTGGGGCCAACGTCCTGACTTTC
CDR3: CASSLLGVGGANVLTF

D: TRBD1
size: NA
V: TRBV7-2
J: TRBJ1-4
DNA: TGTGCCAGCAGCCCAGGGGACAGCACTAATGAAAAACTGTTTTTT
CDR3: CASSPGDSTNEKLFF

D: TRBD2
size: NA
V: TRBV7-2
J: TRBJ2-1
DNA: TGTGCCAGCAGCCCCCGCGGGGGGTATCATGAGCAGTTCTTC
CDR3: CASSPRGGYHEQFF

D: TRBD1
size: few
V: TRBV12-3/TRBV12-4
J: TRBJ1-2
DNA: TGTGCCAGCAGTTGGGGACAGGGAAGTTATGGCTACACCTTC
CDR3: CASSWGQGSYGYTF

D: TRBD2
size: NA
V: TRBV15
J: TRBJ2-2
DNA: TGTGCCACCAGTAGACATAGGACTAGCGGGAGGGCAAGCACCGGGGAGCTGTTTTTT
CDR3: CATSRHRTSGRASTGELFF

D: NA
size: NA
V: TRBV7-2
J: TRBJ2-3
DNA: TGTGCCAGCAGCATCGGGTCATCGGCAGATACGCAGTATTTT
CDR3: CASSIGSSADTQYF

D: NA
size: NA
V: TRBV29-1
J: TRBJ1-2
DNA: TGCAGCGCCTTCACGGGAGGTGACTATGGCTACACCTTC
CDR3: CSAFTGGDYGYTF